The present entry profiles one TCR beta chain with its context. Antigen unknown. TCRdb keeps only in-frame clones here, not all; method: immunoSEQ multiplex PCR. This table holds under 95,000 clones, about 88% found once. The CDR3 extends over 15 amino acids. In germline, CDR1 is SGHRS, CDR2 YFSETQ. V lost 3 bases, J lost 4 bases, and 5 bases stayed unmatched. The entry originates in a study of T cell responses to AZD1222 COVID-19 vaccine. Study-level points and caveats: The donor group comprised mostly white British people and more females; the analysis possibly underestimated clonal diversity. Seropositive at baseline were only six AZD1222 recipients. After the peak T cell response, and only then, were repertoires sampled.

V and J are TRBV5-1 and TRBJ2-2; 8 positions agree with TRBD2. The source material was peripheral blood, sampled on day 0 of AZD1222 vaccination. The sequence derives from an adult in good health. CDR3 in DNA: TGCGCCAGCAGCTCCAGGACTAGCTTCACCGGGGAGCTGTTTTTT. Its protein is CASSSRTSFTGELFF. Using reference TRBV5-1 and TRBJ2-2 for the parts outside the CDR3, the full variable domain is KAGVTQTPRYLIKTRGQQVTLSCSPISGHRSVSWYQQTPGQGLQFLFEYFSETQRNKGNFPGRFSGRQFSNSRSEMNVSTLELGDSALYLCASSSRTSFTGELFFGEGSRLTVL.